The next 27 T cell receptor beta chains were all read from a single sample in a study of human T cells and chemical hapten exposure. The time point is: patch test 2, 6 weeks after DPC sensitization. Treatment denoted: therapeutic diphenylcyclopropenone sensitization with weekly scalp DPC. TCRdb recomputed calls from the RACE reads with MiXCR, one row per CDR3 protein. Of about 84,000 distinct CDR3 sequences listed, 8% to 13% are singletons. The source was whole blood, collected in connection with sensitization to the hapten diphenylcyclopropenone (DPC). Receptors were obtained from a woman in her fifties or sixties with alopecia areata. Some clones in this sample may be carry-over from other donors' samples.

This chain connects TRBV9 to TRBJ2-2; D unresolved. Germline lookup yields CDR1 SGDLS and CDR2 YYNGEE. This CDR3 has 14 amino acids. Trimming took 1 base from V and 1 from J, leaving 5 bases between them. CDR3 DNA: TGTGCCAGCAGCGTACTTCAGAACACCGGGGAGCTGTTTTTT. Protein product: CASSVLQNTGELFF.

This clonotype was found a few times. The J gene is TRBJ2-5, the V gene TRBV5-1, with TRBD2 identical over 8 bases. The V segment lost 4 bases and the J segment 5 bases; nucleotides outside the gene matches: 7. Germline CDR1 is SGHRS and CDR2 is YFSETQ. The CDR3 sequence is 14 residues long. The CDR3 coding sequence is TGCGCCAGCAGCCAGAGCGGGAGTTACGAGACCCAGTACTTC. This translates into CASSQSGSYETQYF.

This rearrangement joins TRBV3-1 to TRBJ1-1; a possible D gene is TRBD1 (5 bases). This CDR3 has 14 residues. V shed 1 base and J shed 3 bases, with 9 bases lying between them. The germline gives CDR1 LGHDT, CDR2 YNNKEL (reference sequence). The CDR3 is CASSQAWGDTEAFF. The CDR3 DNA sequence: TGTGCCAGCAGCCAAGCGTGGGGGGACACTGAAGCTTTCTTT. The entire variable domain, with the rest obtained from reference TRBV3-1 and TRBJ1-1, is as follows: DTAVSQTPKYLVTQMGNDKSIKCEQNLGHDTMYWYKQDSKKFLKIMFSYNNKELIINETVPNRFSPKSPDKAHLNLHINSLELGDSAVYFCASSQAWGDTEAFFGQGTRLTVV.

This clonotype came up many times. The V gene is TRBV28, the J gene TRBJ1-2; D remains unclear. Trimming cost V 5 bases and J 4 bases, with 17 bases left between them. CDR1 and CDR2 from the germline V gene are MDHEN and SYDVKM. This CDR3 comprises 15 residues. The CDR3 sequence is CASSPPPPLVYGYTF. Written as DNA, the CDR3 is TGTGCCAGCAGTCCTCCCCCTCCCCTAGTCTATGGCTACACCTTC.

V and J are TRBV6-5 and TRBJ2-3, with D possibly TRBD1 on 5 matching bases. This CDR3 contains 15 residues. Germline CDR1 reads MNHEY; CDR2 reads SVGAGI. The V and J ends lost 2 bases and 2 bases respectively, with 11 bases between them. The DNA for the CDR3 is TGTGCCAGCAGTTACAGGGGTCCCAACACAGATACGCAGTATTTT. Residues: CASSYRGPNTDTQYF.

V and J are TRBV29-1 and TRBJ2-2; 12 bases are shared with TRBD2. The CDR3 runs 15 residues. With 4 bases clipped from V and 3 bases from J, the junction kept 3 bases outside the gene matches. Germline-derived CDR1 and CDR2 are SQVTM and ANQGSEA. For the CDR3, the DNA is TGCAGCGTTGGGGGGACTAGCGGGCACACCGGGGAGCTGTTTTTT. This translates into CSVGGTSGHTGELFF.

This clonotype has only a few counts. The chain recombines TRBV6-6 with TRBJ1-3; D is perhaps TRBD1 (5 bases). Germline CDR1 is MNHNY and CDR2 is SVGAGI (reference sequence). The CDR3 length is 16 residues. Trimming left V 7 bases short and J 0 bases short, with 16 bases between. For the CDR3, the DNA is TGTGCCAGCAATCTTGCAGGGAGGTCCTCTGGAAACACCATATATTTT. It translates to CASNLAGRSSGNTIYF.

This clonotype was detected ten times or more. V and J are TRBV4-1 and TRBJ2-3; TRBD2 might be the D (5 bases). Germline V gene lookup returns CDR1 MGHRA and CDR2 YSYEKL. The CDR3 length is 15 residues. V lost 2 bases, J lost 10 bases, and 19 bases lay in between. The CDR3 DNA follows: TGCGCCAGCAGCCAACTTTTCGGACTCTCCGACCCGCAGTATTTT. Translated: CASSQLFGLSDPQYF.

Ten or more counts support this clonotype. The chain carries TRBV7-2 and TRBJ2-2; D ambiguous. This CDR3 is built from 16 residues. Trimming cost V 0 bases and J 3 bases, with 11 bases left between them. Germline lookup yields CDR1 SGHTA and CDR2 FQGNSA. The CDR3: CASSLAGTLDTGELFF. In nucleotides, the CDR3 is TGTGCCAGCAGCTTAGCCGGCACACTCGACACCGGGGAGCTGTTTTTT. The full variable domain, rest sourced from reference TRBV7-2 and TRBJ2-2, is GAGVSQSPSNKVTEKGKDVELRCDPISGHTALYWYRQSLGQGLEFLIYFQGNSAPDKSGLPSDRFSAERTGGSVSTLTIQRTQQEDSAVYLCASSLAGTLDTGELFFGEGSRLTVL.

V gene TRBV6-5 combines with J gene TRBJ2-7; 11 nucleotides agree with TRBD1. The V segment lost 10 bases and the J segment 4 bases; nucleotides outside the gene matches: 12. Germline-derived CDR1 and CDR2 are MNHEY and SVGAGI. This CDR3 region has 15 residues. CDR3 sequence reads: CATREVGQGVYEQYF. Written as DNA, the CDR3 is TGTGCCACCAGGGAAGTGGGACAGGGGGTTTACGAGCAGTACTTC.

The chain combines TRBV10-1 with TRBJ2-3; the match to TRBD2 covers 10 bases. Germline trimming cut 6 bases from V and 5 bases from J; bases unmatched to any gene: 11. CDR1 and CDR2 from the germline V gene are WNHNN and SYGVQD (reference sequence). The CDR3 is 16 residues long. The CDR3 spells CASSDGAGGKRDTQYF. The CDR3 region has the DNA TGCGCCAGCAGCGACGGAGCGGGAGGGAAGCGAGATACGCAGTATTTT.

This clonotype was recorded a few times. This chain joins TRBV20-1 and TRBJ1-4, with 7 bases lining up with TRBD1. The CDR3 extends over 15 amino acids. Trimming took 4 bases from V and 3 from J; bases not matched to a gene: 8. The germline CDR1 and CDR2 sequences are DFQATT and SNEGSKA (reference sequence). CDR3 loop: CSAIHTGAANEKLFF. The CDR3 nucleotides read TGCAGTGCTATACATACAGGGGCTGCTAATGAAAAACTGTTTTTT.

At least ten counts were recorded for this clonotype. CDR3 protein: CASSSRDYNNEQFF. CDR3 DNA: TGTGCCAGTAGCTCCCGGGACTATAATAATGAGCAGTTCTTC. The chain is built from TRBV19 and TRBJ2-1; 7 nucleotides line up with TRBD2. The V gene end was trimmed by 6 bases and the J gene end by 7 bases; junction bases not matched to a gene: 9. CDR1 is LNHDA and CDR2 is SQIVND in the germline V gene (reference sequence). The CDR3 runs to 14 residues.

This clonotype was detected a few times. The J gene is TRBJ1-2, the V gene TRBV6-5, with D possibly TRBD1 on 6 matching bases. Trimming cost V 7 bases and J 5 bases, with 14 bases left between them. The V gene's germline CDR1 is MNHEY and CDR2 SVGAGI. The length of the CDR3 is 13 residues. Here the CDR3 DNA reads TGTGCCAGCACGAAGTTACAGGGTTATGGCTACACCTTC. Residues: CASTKLQGYGYTF.

This clonotype was seen many times. The rearrangement links TRBV29-1 to TRBJ1-2; D call uncertain. CDR1 is SQVTM, CDR2 ANQGSEA, per germline. This CDR3 spans 12 amino acids. V lost 4 bases, J lost 3 bases, and 9 bases lay in between. This chain's CDR3 is CSVAVNDYGYTF. The CDR3 region has the DNA TGCAGCGTTGCGGTCAACGACTATGGCTACACCTTC.

This clonotype appeared many times. The chain employs TRBV7-9 and TRBJ2-1; 14 bases map to TRBD2. This CDR3 contains 16 residues. The V and J ends lost 5 bases and 5 bases, in that order; junction bases with no gene match: 5. CDR1 SEHNR and CDR2 FQNEAQ come from the germline V gene (reference sequence). In nucleotides, the CDR3 is TGTGCCAGCAGCCTTATGGGACTAGCGGGAGACAATGAGCAGTTCTTC. Translated, it gives CASSLMGLAGDNEQFF.

This clonotype was observed a few times. This chain uses TRBV19 with TRBJ2-1, with TRBD2 matching 7 bases. V lost 6 bases and J lost 8; bases outside the gene matches: 7. The CDR3 loop spans 13 amino acids. Germline CDR1 LNHDA, CDR2 SQIVND (reference sequence). In DNA form, the CDR3 reads TGTGCCAGTAGCGGGACTATAAGAGATGAGCAGTTCTTC. The encoded protein is CASSGTIRDEQFF.

This chain joins TRBV2 and TRBJ1-4; 10 positions match TRBD1. The CDR3 sequence is 13 residues long. The germline gives CDR1 SNHLY, CDR2 FYNNEI. Germline trimming cut 6 bases from V and 8 bases from J; bases unmatched to any gene: 3. CDR3 sequence reads: CASRTGGMEKLFF. For the CDR3, the DNA is TGTGCCAGCAGGACAGGGGGCATGGAAAAACTGTTTTTT.

CDR3 protein: CASSTSGSPDEQYF. In DNA form, the CDR3 reads TGTGCCAGCAGCACTAGCGGGAGTCCGGACGAGCAGTACTTC. This chain connects TRBV28 to TRBJ2-7; 11 bases match TRBD2. Germline assignment: CDR1 MDHEN and CDR2 SYDVKM. The CDR3 is 14 residues long. J lost 5 bases, V lost 6 bases, and 6 bases had no gene match.

This clonotype was observed at least ten times. The chain uses TRBV27 and TRBJ2-3, with TRBD2 matching over 7 bases. Germline CDR1 reads MNHEY; CDR2 reads SMNVEV (reference sequence). The junction had 22 bases not matched to a gene; V was cut back by 7 bases and J by 3 bases. The CDR3 spans 19 residues. The CDR3 sequence: CASKGMRTKSGIRTDTQYF. The CDR3 DNA follows: TGTGCCAGCAAGGGCATGAGAACAAAAAGCGGGATTCGTACAGATACGCAGTATTTT.

In this sample, this clonotype turned up many times. This sequence joins TRBV7-2 and TRBJ2-7; no clear D gene. Germline CDR1 is SGHTA and CDR2 is FQGNSA. The CDR3 contains 14 residues. Trimming took 5 bases from V and 7 from J, leaving 18 bases between them. The CDR3 spells CASSPARLSREQYF. The DNA for the CDR3 is TGTGCCAGCAGCCCCGCCCGATTGAGTAGGGAGCAGTACTTC.

This clonotype came up many times. This chain connects TRBV18 to TRBJ2-5, with 8 bases fitting TRBD1. The CDR3 has 13 residues. In germline, CDR1 is KGHSH, CDR2 LQKENI. The J segment lost 4 bases and the V segment lost 6 bases, leaving 4 bases of the junction unmatched. CDR3 loop: CASSPTGGETQYF. CDR3 sequence (DNA): TGTGCCAGCTCTCCTACAGGGGGAGAGACCCAGTACTTC.

The chain carries TRBV28 and TRBJ1-2, with D maybe TRBD1 (5 bases). The germline V gene has CDR1 MDHEN and CDR2 SYDVKM. This CDR3 has 12 residues. V was pared by 5 bases and J by 8 bases, with 12 bases between. CDR3: CASSPGGNGYTF. CDR3 bases: TGTGCCAGCAGTCCGGGGGGTAACGGCTACACCTTC.

The chain joins TRBV11-2 to TRBJ2-1, with TRBD1 identical over 8 bases. Germline V lookup: CDR1 SGHAT, CDR2 FQNNGV. The CDR3 totals 16 residues. V dropped 0 bases and J dropped 5; count of bases not matched to a gene: 6. CDR3 amino acids: CASSLDIGQGHNEQFF. DNA for the CDR3: TGTGCCAGCAGCTTAGATATAGGACAGGGACACAATGAGCAGTTCTTC. The entire variable domain, with the rest obtained from reference TRBV11-2 and TRBJ2-1, is as follows: EAGVAQSPRYKIIEKRQSVAFWCNPISGHATLYWYQQILGQGPKLLIQFQNNGVVDDSQLPKDRFSAERLKGVDSTLKIQPAKLEDSAVYLCASSLDIGQGHNEQFFGPGTRLTVL.

The V and J genes are TRBV19 and TRBJ1-5; D may be TRBD1 (5 bases). The CDR3 spans 15 residues. The germline V gene has CDR1 LNHDA and CDR2 SQIVND (reference sequence). V was cut by 5 bases and J by 5 bases, with 16 bases left in between. In nucleotides, the CDR3 is TGTGCCAGTAGTCCCCGACAGTACGGAGATCAGCCCCAGCATTTT. This translates into CASSPRQYGDQPQHF.

This clonotype was picked up many times. V usage is TRBV7-2 and J usage is TRBJ2-1; possible D gene TRBD2, 6 bases. Germline V CDR1 and CDR2: SGHTA, FQGNSA. V was cut by 5 bases and J by 6 bases, with 23 bases left in between. The CDR3 has 17 amino acids. The CDR3 here is CASSAMMAGLSGNEQFF. The CDR3 DNA sequence: TGTGCCAGCAGCGCTATGATGGCAGGACTAAGTGGCAATGAGCAGTTCTTC.

The genes are TRBV28 and TRBJ2-2; 7 bases are a match to TRBD1. The J segment lost 5 bases and the V segment lost 8 bases, leaving 2 bases of the junction unmatched. The CDR3 length is 12 residues. The germline V gene has CDR1 MDHEN and CDR2 SYDVKM. The CDR3: CASYRGTGELFF. CDR3 sequence (DNA): TGTGCCAGCTACAGGGGAACCGGGGAGCTGTTTTTT.